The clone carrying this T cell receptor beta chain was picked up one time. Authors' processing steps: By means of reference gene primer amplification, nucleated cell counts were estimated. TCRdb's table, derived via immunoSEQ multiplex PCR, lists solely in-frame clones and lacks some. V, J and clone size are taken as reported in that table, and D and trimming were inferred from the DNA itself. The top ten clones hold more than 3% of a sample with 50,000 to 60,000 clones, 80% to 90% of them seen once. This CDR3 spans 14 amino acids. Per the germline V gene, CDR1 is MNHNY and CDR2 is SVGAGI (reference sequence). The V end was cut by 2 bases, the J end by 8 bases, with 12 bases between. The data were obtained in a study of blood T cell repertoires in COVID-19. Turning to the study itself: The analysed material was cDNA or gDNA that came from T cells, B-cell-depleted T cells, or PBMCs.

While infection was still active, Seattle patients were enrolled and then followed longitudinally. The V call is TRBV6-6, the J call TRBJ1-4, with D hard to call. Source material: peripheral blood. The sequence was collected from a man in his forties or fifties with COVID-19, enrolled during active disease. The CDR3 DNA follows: TGTGCCAGCAGTTACCCCGAGGGAGGCGAAAAACTGTTTTTT. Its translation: CASSYPEGGEKLFF.